The 23 T cell receptor beta chains below come from one sample, sequenced in a study of T cells in narcolepsy. Assay: immunoSEQ multiplex PCR; the TCRdb copy retains only in-frame clones and omits some. The sample lists around 33,000 clones, less than 90% occurring once. Sequenced: CD45RA- memory CD4+ T cells from PBMCs. Receptors originate from a human donor with narcolepsy.

V usage is TRBV4-1 and J usage is TRBJ2-7, with 9 bases matching TRBD1. Per germline, CDR1 MGHRA and CDR2 YSYEKL. CDR3 size: 15 residues. J lost 5 bases, V lost 4 bases, and 9 bases had no gene match. This chain's CDR3 is CASSPPTGGVDEQYF. The CDR3 DNA is TGCGCCAGCAGCCCACCGACAGGGGGTGTCGACGAGCAGTACTTC.

This clone was counted between two and nine times. V is TRBV5-4 and J is TRBJ1-5; maybe TRBD1 (6 bases). This CDR3 comprises 13 residues. CDR1 SGHNT and CDR2 YYREEE come from the germline V gene (reference sequence). The V gene lost 3 bases and the J gene lost 4 bases, with 8 bases spanning the gap. The CDR3 region is CASSSTGNQPQHF. The CDR3 DNA is TGTGCCAGCAGCTCCACAGGGAATCAGCCCCAGCATTTT.

CDR3: CASSLSLSPAGRGTEAFF. The DNA for the CDR3 is TGTGCCAGCAGCTTGTCTTTGAGTCCTGCAGGGCGCGGCACTGAAGCTTTCTTT. This chain joins TRBV5-5 and TRBJ1-1, with TRBD1 as a possible D gene (5 bases). The CDR3 is 18 amino acids. In germline, CDR1 is SGHKS, CDR2 YYEKEE (reference sequence). V shed 1 base and J shed 4 bases, with 23 bases lying between them.

J is TRBJ1-5 and V is TRBV4-1; D possibly corresponds to TRBD1 (5 bases). CDR3 size: 16 residues. Germline CDR1 is MGHRA and CDR2 is YSYEKL. Trimming stripped 0 bases from V and 0 bases from J, with 9 bases between. CDR3 amino acids: CASSQERRGSNQPQHF. The CDR3 bases are TGCGCCAGCAGCCAAGAGAGGAGGGGTAGCAATCAGCCCCAGCATTTT.

The chain has TRBV29-1 and TRBJ2-3; D not resolved. This CDR3 is built from 11 residues. Germline V CDR1 and CDR2: SQVTM, ANQGSEA. Trimming cost V 5 bases and J 2 bases, with 5 bases left between them. The CDR3 sequence: CSVLSTDTQYF. In nucleotides, the CDR3 is TGCAGCGTTCTATCCACAGATACGCAGTATTTT.

V and J are TRBV29-1 and TRBJ2-2; 7 nucleotides match TRBD1. The CDR3 contains 14 residues. The germline CDR1 and CDR2 sequences are SQVTM and ANQGSEA. The trim removed 4 bases at V and 6 bases at J, leaving 8 bases unmatched. CDR3 sequence: CSVAPGGESGELFF. In nucleotides, the CDR3 is TGCAGCGTTGCCCCAGGGGGTGAATCCGGGGAGCTGTTTTTT.

This clone was counted a few times. The chain employs TRBV5-6 and TRBJ2-2; a weak D match, TRBD1 (6 bases). The length of the CDR3 is 16 residues. Deletions cut 5 bases from V and 1 base from J, with 15 bases between. Germline-derived CDR1 and CDR2 are SGHDT and YYEEEE. The CDR3 nucleotides are TGTGCCAGCAGTGTTTGGGGCAGGGGGAACACCGGGGAGCTGTTTTTT. This encodes CASSVWGRGNTGELFF.

V is TRBV5-1 and J is TRBJ1-3, with TRBD1 identical over 8 bases. Germline CDR1 reads SGHRS; CDR2 reads YFSETQ. The V and J ends lost 5 bases and 1 base, in that order; junction bases with no gene match: 8. CDR3 length equals 16 residues. CDR3 DNA sequence: TGCGCCAGCAGACTTGGACAGGGAGGATCTGGAAACACCATATATTTT. It specifies CASRLGQGGSGNTIYF.

J is TRBJ2-4 and V is TRBV18; a possible D gene is TRBD1 (6 bases). The germline V and J ends were trimmed by 0 bases and 1 base, with 13 bases remaining between them. Germline values: CDR1 KGHSH, CDR2 LQKENI. CDR3 size: 17 residues. Here the CDR3 DNA reads TGTGCCAGCTCACCACCGGGGGCAGGGATGGCCAAAAACATTCAGTACTTC. Amino acid sequence: CASSPPGAGMAKNIQYF.

CDR3 nucleotides: TGTGCCAGCTCACCTAGCGGGGGGTCCTCCTACGAGCAGTACTTC. This gives the protein CASSPSGGSSYEQYF. J is TRBJ2-7 and V is TRBV18; 10 bases map to TRBD2. CDR1 and CDR2 (germline): KGHSH, LQKENI. CDR3 size: 15 residues. J lost 0 bases, V lost 3 bases, and 2 bases had no gene match.

The rearrangement links TRBV2 to TRBJ2-5; either TRBD1 or TRBD2 may fit D (5 bases each). The J call is doubtful: the DNA matches TRBJ2-7 better. CDR1 and CDR2 from the germline V gene are SNHLY and FYNNEI. The CDR3 consists of 15 residues. The CDR3 spells CASRDRDLPRVEQYF. DNA of the CDR3: TGTGCCAGCAGGGACCGGGACCTCCCGCGGGTCGAGCAGTACTTC.

The chain uses TRBV18 and TRBJ1-1; D uncertain. The CDR3 has 14 residues. Germline V lookup: CDR1 KGHSH, CDR2 LQKENI. The V end was cut by 6 bases, the J end by 0 bases, with 11 bases between. The CDR3 DNA follows: TGTGCCAGCTCGGGAGGGCAGGTGAACACTGAAGCTTTCTTT. This sequence encodes CASSGGQVNTEAFF.

This rearrangement joins TRBV13 to TRBJ1-2; D gene ambiguous. The CDR3 covers 14 residues. Trimming removed 5 bases from V and 8 bases from J, with 18 bases in between. In germline, CDR1 is PRHDT, CDR2 FYEKMQ (reference sequence). The CDR3 here is CASSLRIMAFGYTF. CDR3 nucleotides: TGTGCCAGCAGCCTAAGAATTATGGCCTTCGGCTACACCTTC.

The chain combines TRBV18 with TRBJ2-1; 9 positions agree with TRBD2. Trimming at V came to 0 bases and at J to 11 bases, leaving 5 bases not matched to a gene. This CDR3 spans 14 amino acids. The germline gives CDR1 KGHSH, CDR2 LQKENI. Here the CDR3 reads CASSPPSGGGQQFF. In DNA form, the CDR3 reads TGTGCCAGCTCACCACCTAGCGGGGGAGGTCAGCAGTTCTTC.

The rearrangement links TRBV10-2 to TRBJ2-4; 7 nucleotides line up with TRBD1. The V segment lost 3 bases and the J segment 1 base; nucleotides outside the gene matches: 6. The CDR3 is 16 amino acids. Germline V gene lookup returns CDR1 WSHSY and CDR2 SAAADI. CDR3 sequence: CASSEPRQGAKNIQYF. The CDR3 region has the DNA TGCGCCAGCAGTGAACCAAGACAGGGTGCCAAAAACATTCAGTACTTC.

The chain links TRBV18 to TRBJ1-5, with D maybe TRBD1 (6 bases). The CDR3 consists of 15 residues. From germline, CDR1 is KGHSH and CDR2 LQKENI. V was trimmed by 0 bases and J by 4 bases, leaving 10 bases between them. The chain's CDR3 is CASSPPEGGNQPQHF. The CDR3 nucleotides read TGTGCCAGCTCACCACCGGAAGGGGGGAATCAGCCCCAGCATTTT. The whole variable domain, filled in from reference TRBV18 and TRBJ1-5, reads NAGVMQNPRHLVRRRGQEARLRCSPMKGHSHVYWYRQLPEEGLKFMVYLQKENIIDESGMPKERFSAEFPKEGPSILRIQQVVRGDSAAYFCASSPPEGGNQPQHFGDGTRLSIL.

The rearrangement joins TRBV6-5 to TRBJ1-6, with a tentative D call TRBD1 (6 bases). V lost 2 bases to trimming and J lost 10 bases, with 15 bases between them. The CDR3 loop spans 15 amino acids. Per the germline V gene, CDR1 is MNHEY and CDR2 is SVGAGI. The chain's CDR3 is CASSYRDTEDSPLHF. In nucleotides, the CDR3 is TGTGCCAGCAGTTACAGGGACACGGAGGACTCACCCCTCCACTTT.

The CDR3 bases are TGTGCCACCAGCAAAAGACAGGCGTCTGAAGCTTTCTTT. Amino acids: CATSKRQASEAFF. The chain carries TRBV15 and TRBJ1-1; D is possibly TRBD1 (6 bases). Per germline, CDR1 LNHNV and CDR2 YYDKDF (reference sequence). V dropped 4 bases and J dropped 6 bases, with 12 bases sitting between them. The CDR3 loop spans 13 amino acids.

The rearrangement uses TRBV2 and TRBJ2-7; 11 bases line up with TRBD2. Per the germline V gene, CDR1 is SNHLY and CDR2 is FYNNEI. The CDR3 consists of 15 residues. V trimming: 2 bases; J trimming: 4 bases; junction bases outside the gene matches: 4. This CDR3 reads CASSESSGGLYEQYF. The CDR3 DNA sequence: TGTGCCAGCAGTGAATCTAGCGGGGGGCTGTACGAGCAGTACTTC.

The chain has TRBV5-5 and TRBJ1-6; no clear D. V was clipped by 0 bases and J by 10 bases, with 14 bases between them. CDR3 length: 15 amino acids. Germline CDR1 reads SGHKS; CDR2 reads YYEKEE (reference sequence). The CDR3 is CASSLAQVVGSPLHF. The CDR3 nucleotides are TGTGCCAGCAGCTTGGCCCAGGTTGTAGGGTCACCCCTCCACTTT.

This clone was counted a few times. The chain links TRBV19 to TRBJ2-6, with 7 bases identical to TRBD1. The V gene's germline CDR1 is LNHDA and CDR2 SQIVND (reference sequence). V was clipped by 4 bases and J by 0 bases; unmatched bases: 6. There are 17 residues in the CDR3. CDR3 amino acids: CASSKGQLSSGANVLTF. CDR3 nucleotides: TGTGCCAGTAGTAAGGGACAGTTAAGCTCTGGGGCCAACGTCCTGACTTTC. Full variable domain (missing parts from reference TRBV19 and TRBJ2-6): DGGITQSPKYLFRKEGQNVTLSCEQNLNHDAMYWYRQDPGQGLRLIYYSQIVNDFQKGDIAEGYSVSREKKESFPLTVTSAQKNPTAFYLCASSKGQLSSGANVLTFGAGSRLTVL.

This clone was recorded only once. This sample includes further DNA sequences coding for the same CDR3. The rearrangement links TRBV19 to TRBJ2-1; no clear D gene. The length of the CDR3 is 13 residues. CDR1 is LNHDA and CDR2 is SQIVND in the germline V gene (reference sequence). With 3 bases removed from V and 5 bases from J, the gap between germline ends came to 8 bases. The CDR3 DNA follows: TGTGCCAGTAGTATTTCTAGAAACAATGAGCAGTTCTTC. It specifies CASSISRNNEQFF.

The V and J genes are TRBV9 and TRBJ1-1, with TRBD1 as a possible D gene (6 bases). The V end lost 9 bases, the J end lost 1 base, and 13 bases lay between the germline ends. The CDR3 covers 13 residues. The germline V gene encodes CDR1 SGDLS and CDR2 YYNGEE. The CDR3 is CATGEGQNTEAFF. In DNA, the CDR3 is TGTGCCACCGGAGAGGGACAGAACACTGAAGCTTTCTTT. Full variable domain (outside the CDR3, taken from reference TRBV9 and TRBJ1-1): DSGVTQTPKHLITATGQRVTLRCSPRSGDLSVYWYQQSLDQGLQFLIQYYNGEERAKGNILERFSAQQFPDLHSELNLSSLELGDSALYFCATGEGQNTEAFFGQGTRLTVV.